One sample yielded the 14 T cell receptor beta chains listed below, sequenced in a study of T-cell reconstitution after alpha-beta-depleted transplantation in children. Construction of the TCRbeta library involved unique molecular identifiers. TCRdb reanalysed the PCR reads using MiXCR and keeps one entry per CDR3 protein. The sample records 200,000 to 300,000 distinct CDR3 sequences, 7.5% to 9.5% being singletons. This sample comprised PBMCs, mostly from graft donor cells, obtained 180 days after TCRalphabeta/CD19-depleted stem cell transplant. Receptors were obtained from a male patient between 10 and 17 years old who had a stem cell transplant for acute lymphoblastic leukemia, so the T cells may come from the graft donor.

This clonotype was recorded at least ten times. The chain carries TRBV6-2 or TRBV6-3 and TRBJ2-6; D might be TRBD2 (6 bases). V lost 5 bases, J lost 0 bases, and 11 bases lay in between. The CDR3 is 16 residues long. Germline V CDR1 and CDR2: MNHEY, SVGEGT. In DNA, the CDR3 is TGTGCCAGCAGTGGGGGGTTCCTCTCTGGGGCCAACGTCCTGACTTTC. Translated: CASSGGFLSGANVLTF.

This clonotype came up many times. V is TRBV28 and J is TRBJ2-1; 9 positions agree with TRBD2. The CDR3 is 14 amino acids. V lost 6 bases, J lost 9 bases, and 9 bases stayed unmatched. Germline CDR1 reads MDHEN; CDR2 reads SYDVKM. CDR3 sequence reads: CASSPGGRGGEQFF. In DNA form, the CDR3 reads TGTGCCAGCAGCCCCGGCGGGAGGGGGGGTGAGCAGTTCTTC.

This chain uses TRBV7-9 with TRBJ2-5; D possibly corresponds to TRBD1 (5 bases). V was cut by 4 bases and J by 4 bases, with 10 bases left in between. The length of the CDR3 is 13 residues. Germline CDR1 SEHNR, CDR2 FQNEAQ (reference sequence). The CDR3 protein is CASSSRQIETQYF. The CDR3 DNA sequence: TGTGCCAGCAGCTCCCGACAGATAGAGACCCAGTACTTC.

This clonotype was picked up one time. Since a much larger clone is just one base distant, this may be a read error. V gene TRBV5-6 combines with J gene TRBJ1-2; D is perhaps TRBD1 (6 bases). V shed 2 bases and J shed 1 base, with 15 bases lying between them. This CDR3 region has 16 residues. The germline gives CDR1 SGHDT, CDR2 YYEEEE. The CDR3 here is CASSFVLWTDNYGYTF. In nucleotides, the CDR3 is TGTGCCAGCAGCTTCGTCCTTTGGACAGATAACTATGGCTACACCTTC.

Remarks on this clonotype: This could be a read error, since a much larger clone is one nucleotide away. The chain couples TRBV6-1 to TRBJ2-5, with no clear D. The ends were cut back, 6 bases at V and 5 bases at J, with 19 bases in the middle. The CDR3 length is 15 residues. Germline lookup yields CDR1 MNHNS and CDR2 SASEGT. The CDR3 DNA follows: TGTGCCAGCAGCTGGTCTCTCTGGGTGGGTGAGACCCAGTACTTC. Protein sequence: CASSWSLWVGETQYF.

In this sample, this clonotype turned up many times. The J gene is TRBJ2-1, the V gene TRBV7-8; perhaps TRBD2 as D (5 bases). Germline V lookup: CDR1 SGHVS, CDR2 FQNEAQ. Trimming left V 7 bases short and J 4 bases short, with 5 bases between. The length of the CDR3 is 11 residues. CDR3 DNA sequence: TGTGCCAGCACGGGGTACAATGAGCAGTTCTTC. It yields the protein CASTGYNEQFF.

This clonotype occurred many times. This chain joins TRBV7-9 and TRBJ1-1, with D possibly being TRBD1 (6 bases). V was trimmed by 1 base and J by 0 bases, leaving 9 bases between them. The CDR3 consists of 15 residues. In germline, CDR1 is SEHNR, CDR2 FQNEAQ (reference sequence). The CDR3 loop is CASSLEGHMNTEAFF. The CDR3 region has the DNA TGTGCCAGCAGCTTAGAGGGACACATGAACACTGAAGCTTTCTTT. Full variable domain (rest looked up from reference TRBV7-9 and TRBJ1-1): DTGVSQNPRHKITKRGQNVTFRCDPISEHNRLYWYRQTLGQGPEFLTYFQNEAQLEKSRLLSDRFSAERPKGSFSTLEIQRTEQGDSAMYLCASSLEGHMNTEAFFGQGTRLTVV.

Ten or more counts support this clonotype. The J gene is TRBJ2-3, the V gene TRBV5-1; 10 bases match TRBD2. CDR1 SGHRS and CDR2 YFSETQ come from the germline V gene. J gave up 2 bases and V 0 bases, and 12 bases lay outside the gene matches. The CDR3 sequence is 19 residues long. CDR3 sequence reads: CASSLEGSGGLTYTDTQYF. The CDR3, as DNA: TGCGCCAGCAGCTTGGAAGGTAGCGGGGGGCTTACCTACACAGATACGCAGTATTTT.

This clonotype has more than one count but fewer than ten. Mismatch with germline at one junction end may stem from a read error. The chain has TRBV3-1 and TRBJ2-4; D unclear. This CDR3 is built from 14 residues. The germline V gene has CDR1 LGHDT and CDR2 YNNKEL (reference sequence). The CDR3 DNA follows: TGTGCCAGCACCCAAGGGTATCCCAAAAACATTCAGTACTTC. Translation: CASTQGYPKNIQYF.

This clonotype was counted many times. The chain joins TRBV12-3 or TRBV12-4 to TRBJ2-7; D remains unclear. Between the trimmed V and J ends, which lost 4 bases and 3 bases, there was a span of 10 bases. This CDR3 contains 13 residues. CDR3 loop: CASSSLRGYEQYF. CDR3 in DNA: TGTGCCAGCAGTTCGTTACGCGGCTACGAGCAGTACTTC.

This clonotype has at least ten counts. The chain recombines TRBV5-1 with TRBJ2-3; 7 positions match TRBD2. Germline CDR1 is SGHRS and CDR2 is YFSETQ. V was clipped by 4 bases and J by 1 base; unmatched bases: 6. The CDR3 contains 15 residues. CDR3 bases: TGCGCCAGCAGCCCCAGCGGGATCGGCACAGATACGCAGTATTTT. Protein sequence: CASSPSGIGTDTQYF.

This clonotype turned up a few times. This chain uses TRBV7-6 with TRBJ2-3, with 9 bases matching TRBD2. J lost 0 bases, V lost 3 bases, and 4 bases had no gene match. The germline CDR1 and CDR2 sequences are SGHVS and FNYEAQ. The CDR3 sequence is 16 residues long. The CDR3 region has the DNA TGTGCCAGCAGCTTTGCGGGGGGGCAGAGCACAGATACGCAGTATTTT. Encoded protein: CASSFAGGQSTDTQYF.

This clonotype was detected many times. The V call is TRBV18, the J call TRBJ1-6; TRBD1 is a possible D gene (6 bases). Trimming removed 3 bases from V and 14 bases from J, with 17 bases in between. The germline gives CDR1 KGHSH, CDR2 LQKENI. The CDR3 totals 14 residues. CDR3 nucleotide sequence: TGTGCCAGCTCACCCGGGACAATCCCTAGGGCCCTCCACTTT. Its protein is CASSPGTIPRALHF.

This clonotype was counted many times. The rearrangement uses TRBV28 and TRBJ1-5; 9 nucleotides align to TRBD1. J was trimmed by 7 bases and V by 8 bases; bases with no gene match: 3. This CDR3 comprises 12 residues. CDR1 is MDHEN and CDR2 is SYDVKM in the germline V gene. As DNA, the CDR3 is TGTGCCAGCGGACAGGGGAACCAGCCCCAGCATTTT. Amino acids: CASGQGNQPQHF.